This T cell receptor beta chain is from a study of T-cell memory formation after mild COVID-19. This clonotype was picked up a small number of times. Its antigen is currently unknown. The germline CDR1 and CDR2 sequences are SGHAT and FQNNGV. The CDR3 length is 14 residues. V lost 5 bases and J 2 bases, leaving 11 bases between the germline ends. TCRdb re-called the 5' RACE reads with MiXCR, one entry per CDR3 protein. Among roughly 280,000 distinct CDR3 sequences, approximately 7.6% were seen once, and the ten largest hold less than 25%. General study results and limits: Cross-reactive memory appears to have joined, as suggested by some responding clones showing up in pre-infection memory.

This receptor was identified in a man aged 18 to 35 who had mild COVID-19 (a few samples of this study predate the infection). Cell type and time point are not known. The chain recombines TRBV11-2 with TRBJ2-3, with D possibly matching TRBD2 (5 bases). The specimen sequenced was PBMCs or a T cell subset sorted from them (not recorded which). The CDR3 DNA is TGTGCCAGCAGCCCGGGAAGATTCACAGATACGCAGTATTTT. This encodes CASSPGRFTDTQYF.